A single sample gave rise to the 20 T cell receptor beta chains below, sequenced in a study of blood T cell repertoires in COVID-19. Assay: immunoSEQ multiplex PCR; the TCRdb copy retains only in-frame clones and omits some. This sample has about 130,000 clones; roughly 83% occur once, and the top ten carry about 2.9%. Sample: peripheral blood. The origin of the receptors is a woman of 80 years or more with acute or convalescent COVID-19.

The chain links TRBV19 to TRBJ1-5, with D possibly TRBD1 on 5 matching bases. Germline-derived CDR1 and CDR2 are LNHDA and SQIVND (reference sequence). The CDR3 has 15 residues. Trimming took 5 bases from V and 3 from J, leaving 14 bases between them. This CDR3 reads CASSPQGRNNQPQHF. The CDR3, as DNA: TGTGCCAGTAGTCCCCAGGGTCGCAACAATCAGCCCCAGCATTTT.

The chain links TRBV5-1 to TRBJ1-1; D gene unclear. Trimming stripped 3 bases from V and 8 bases from J, with 20 bases between. Germline CDR1 reads SGHRS; CDR2 reads YFSETQ. This CDR3 spans 15 amino acids. The DNA of the CDR3 is TGCGCCAGCAGCTGGGGAGGCGACGCAAGCTTCGAAGCTTTCTTT. Its protein product is CASSWGGDASFEAFF. Complete variable domain (other parts from reference TRBV5-1 and TRBJ1-1): KAGVTQTPRYLIKTRGQQVTLSCSPISGHRSVSWYQQTPGQGLQFLFEYFSETQRNKGNFPGRFSGRQFSNSRSEMNVSTLELGDSALYLCASSWGGDASFEAFFGQGTRLTVV.

V and J are TRBV9 and TRBJ2-2; D might be TRBD2 (6 bases). V dropped 9 bases and J dropped 3 bases, with 15 bases sitting between them. The germline V gene has CDR1 SGDLS and CDR2 YYNGEE. The CDR3 contains 14 residues. The CDR3 coding sequence is TGTGCCACGGGGGTGTCTCCGGACACCGGGGAGCTGTTTTTT. As protein: CATGVSPDTGELFF.

The rearrangement links TRBV7-2 to TRBJ2-7, with 8 bases fitting TRBD1. Germline V gene lookup returns CDR1 SGHTA and CDR2 FQGNSA. Unmatched junction bases numbered 5, after V lost 4 bases and J lost 6 bases. The CDR3 is 13 residues long. The CDR3: CASSSDRDGEQYF. Here the CDR3 DNA reads TGTGCCAGCAGCTCGGACAGGGATGGCGAGCAGTACTTC.

This chain uses TRBV12-3 or TRBV12-4 with TRBJ1-2, with D tentatively TRBD1 (6 bases). Trimming cost V 3 bases and J 6 bases, with 11 bases left between them. The CDR3 is 13 residues long. This CDR3 is CASSFSRGHGYTF. The CDR3 nucleotides are TGTGCCAGCAGTTTCTCCAGGGGTCATGGCTACACCTTC.

The rearrangement joins TRBV29-1 to TRBJ1-2; possibly TRBD1 for D (6 bases). Germline values: CDR1 SQVTM, CDR2 ANQGSEA. Deletions cut 7 bases from V and 8 bases from J, with 14 bases between. The CDR3 length is 11 residues. CDR3 sequence reads: CSGTTGSGYTF. The CDR3 region has the DNA TGCAGCGGTACTACAGGGAGCGGCTACACCTTC.

This chain uses TRBV9 with TRBJ1-2; possible D gene TRBD1, 6 bases. Deletions cut 0 bases from V and 1 base from J, with 13 bases between. CDR1 is SGDLS, CDR2 YYNGEE, per germline. CDR3 length: 16 residues. The CDR3: CASSVGIGGINYGYTF. CDR3 coding DNA: TGTGCCAGCAGCGTAGGGATAGGGGGTATTAACTATGGCTACACCTTC.

The chain recombines TRBV5-1 with TRBJ1-2, with 8 bases fitting TRBD1. This CDR3 spans 14 amino acids. V trimming: 3 bases; J trimming: 4 bases; junction bases outside the gene matches: 5. CDR1 SGHRS and CDR2 YFSETQ come from the germline V gene. The CDR3 nucleotides read TGCGCCAGCAGCTCAGGGGGCACGCTCTATGGCTACACCTTC. This gives the protein CASSSGGTLYGYTF.

The chain employs TRBV19 and TRBJ1-1; no definite D call. In germline, CDR1 is LNHDA, CDR2 SQIVND (reference sequence). This CDR3 comprises 14 residues. The ends were cut back, 3 bases at V and 3 bases at J, with 11 bases in the middle. As DNA, the CDR3 is TGTGCCAGTAGTATTACTACTAGGGACACTGAAGCTTTCTTT. This encodes CASSITTRDTEAFF.

The J gene is TRBJ1-5, the V gene TRBV27, with D possibly matching TRBD1 (6 bases). The CDR3 totals 11 residues. CDR1 is MNHEY, CDR2 SMNVEV, per germline (reference sequence). Trimming cost V 8 bases and J 6 bases, with 8 bases left between them. The CDR3 DNA follows: TGTGCCAGCGGCAGGGGTCAGCCCCAGCATTTT. Translation gives CASGRGQPQHF.

The gene calls are TRBV7-2 and TRBJ1-5; 7 nucleotides agree with TRBD1. The trim removed 7 bases at V and 7 bases at J, leaving 7 bases unmatched. Looked up from germline, CDR1 is SGHTA and CDR2 is FQGNSA. The CDR3 runs 13 residues. CDR3 region: CASTQGGGQPQHF. The CDR3 bases are TGTGCCAGCACCCAGGGGGGTGGCCAGCCCCAGCATTTT.

J is TRBJ2-3 and V is TRBV5-6, with D uncertain. The V end lost 5 bases, the J end lost 3 bases, and 7 bases lay between the germline ends. The CDR3 runs 12 residues. In germline, CDR1 is SGHDT, CDR2 YYEEEE. CDR3 nucleotides: TGTGCCAGCAGTCAGGATACAGATACGCAGTATTTT. Its translation is CASSQDTDTQYF.

V gene TRBV7-2 combines with J gene TRBJ1-1; D is unclear. The length of the CDR3 is 14 residues. Germline lookup yields CDR1 SGHTA and CDR2 FQGNSA. Trimming stripped 3 bases from V and 4 bases from J, with 12 bases between. CDR3 nucleotides: TGTGCCAGCAGCTTTCAAGCTGAAAGCACTGAAGCTTTCTTT. It specifies CASSFQAESTEAFF.

The rearrangement uses TRBV12-5 and TRBJ1-1, with no clear D. The ends were cut back, 1 base at V and 6 bases at J, with 12 bases in the middle. Germline V gene sequence: CDR1 LGHNT, CDR2 FRNRAP. The CDR3 has 14 amino acids. CDR3 region: CASGLGHGPAEAFF. CDR3 nucleotides: TGTGCTAGTGGTTTGGGACACGGTCCCGCTGAAGCTTTCTTT.

V is TRBV9 and J is TRBJ1-5; 7 bases are a match to TRBD1. Per the germline V gene, CDR1 is SGDLS and CDR2 is YYNGEE. The CDR3 runs 15 residues. The J segment lost 5 bases and the V segment lost 2 bases, leaving 7 bases of the junction unmatched. The CDR3 is CASSVDGTADQPQHF. Written as DNA, the CDR3 is TGTGCCAGCAGCGTTGACGGGACAGCCGATCAGCCCCAGCATTTT.

The chain joins TRBV18 to TRBJ1-6; no clear D gene. The CDR3 runs 14 residues. V lost 0 bases to trimming and J lost 8 bases, with 8 bases between them. Germline loops: CDR1 KGHSH, CDR2 LQKENI. The CDR3 DNA is TGTGCCAGCTCACCACCCTTCGGAGATTCACCCCTCCACTTT. This sequence encodes CASSPPFGDSPLHF. Full variable domain (rest looked up from reference TRBV18 and TRBJ1-6): NAGVMQNPRHLVRRRGQEARLRCSPMKGHSHVYWYRQLPEEGLKFMVYLQKENIIDESGMPKERFSAEFPKEGPSILRIQQVVRGDSAAYFCASSPPFGDSPLHFGNGTRLTVT.

The chain uses TRBV27 and TRBJ1-1; D ambiguous. The CDR3 spans 15 residues. Trimming removed 5 bases at V and 4 bases at J, with 17 bases between. CDR1 MNHEY and CDR2 SMNVEV come from the germline V gene (reference sequence). DNA for the CDR3: TGTGCCAGCAGTACCCGGCGCGGCTTCGCCACTGAAGCTTTCTTT. This encodes CASSTRRGFATEAFF.

This clone came up a few times. J is TRBJ2-2 and V is TRBV5-6; possibly TRBD2 for D (5 bases). In germline, CDR1 is SGHDT, CDR2 YYEEEE. This CDR3 is 16 amino acids long. Trimming took 4 bases from V and 0 from J, leaving 13 bases between them. CDR3 residues: CASSPYGDANTGELFF. The DNA for the CDR3 is TGTGCCAGCAGCCCCTACGGGGATGCGAACACCGGGGAGCTGTTTTTT.

The V gene is TRBV5-1, the J gene TRBJ1-1; maybe TRBD1 (5 bases). The CDR3 totals 14 residues. Trimming cost V 0 bases and J 7 bases, with 13 bases left between them. In germline, CDR1 is SGHRS, CDR2 YFSETQ. Here the CDR3 reads CASSLDLGRGEAFF. The CDR3 nucleotides read TGCGCCAGCAGCTTGGATTTAGGGAGGGGTGAAGCTTTCTTT.

This chain connects TRBV12-5 to TRBJ2-5, with D unresolved. The V end was cut by 3 bases, the J end by 2 bases, with 16 bases between. This CDR3 spans 16 amino acids. Per germline, CDR1 LGHNT and CDR2 FRNRAP. The DNA for the CDR3 is TGTGCTAGTGGTTTCCGTACAGCCGAAGTTCAAGAGACCCAGTACTTC. It is translated as CASGFRTAEVQETQYF.